One and the same sample provided the 27 T cell receptor beta chains below, sequenced in a study of blood T cell repertoires in COVID-19. The method was immunoSEQ multiplex PCR; TCRdb's version includes in-frame clones alone and lacks a portion of them. This repertoire shows fewer than 300,000 clones, more than 75% found once; its top ten account for over 2%. The sequencing sample was made of peripheral blood. The receptor set was obtained from a woman in her forties or fifties with acute or convalescent COVID-19.

This chain connects TRBV11-2 to TRBJ1-2, with a tentative D call TRBD1 (6 bases). The CDR3 has 15 amino acids. V lost 1 base and J 2 bases, leaving 11 bases between the germline ends. CDR1 and CDR2 (germline): SGHAT, FQNNGV. CDR3 sequence (DNA): TGTGCCAGCAGCTTAGCCCCTACAGGGAACTATGGCTACACCTTC. This encodes CASSLAPTGNYGYTF.

As for this clone: Mismatch with germline at one junction end may stem from a read error. This chain joins TRBV18 and TRBJ1-2; 7 bases are shared with TRBD1. Germline V CDR1 and CDR2: KGHSH, LQKENI. This CDR3 spans 13 amino acids. The CDR3 loop is CASSTPNRGGYTF. The CDR3 DNA is TGTGCCAGCTCAACACCAAACAGGGGTGGCTACACCTTC. Looking up the rest from reference TRBV18 and TRBJ1-2 gives the full variable domain: NAGVMQNPRHLVRRRGQEARLRCSPMKGHSHVYWYRQLPEEGLKFMVYLQKENIIDESGMPKERFSAEFPKEGPSILRIQQVVRGDSAAYFCASSTPNRGGYTFGSGTRLTVV.

V usage is TRBV5-1 and J usage is TRBJ2-1; D gene ambiguous. V was cut by 6 bases and J by 4 bases, with 11 bases left in between. Per germline, CDR1 SGHRS and CDR2 YFSETQ. The CDR3 runs to 13 residues. In nucleotides, the CDR3 is TGCGCCAGCACCGTCCCAGAATACAATGAGCAGTTCTTC. It yields the protein CASTVPEYNEQFF.

Remarks on this clone: Other DNA sequences in this specimen translate into the identical CDR3. V is TRBV28 and J is TRBJ2-3; D is possibly TRBD2 (5 bases). Looked up from germline, CDR1 is MDHEN and CDR2 is SYDVKM. V dropped 5 bases and J dropped 1 base, with 10 bases sitting between them. CDR3 length: 14 amino acids. The CDR3 here is CASSRAGGTDTQYF. The CDR3 bases are TGTGCCAGCAGTCGGGCGGGCGGCACAGATACGCAGTATTTT.

The V gene is TRBV7-2, the J gene TRBJ2-2; TRBD2 agrees at 11 bases. The V gene's germline CDR1 is SGHTA and CDR2 FQGNSA. V shed 5 bases, J shed 4 bases, and the junction held 9 bases outside the gene matches. The CDR3 sequence is 17 residues long. The CDR3 region is CASSTDTSGSITGELFF. CDR3 DNA sequence: TGTGCCAGCAGCACAGACACTAGCGGGAGCATCACCGGGGAGCTGTTTTTT. The full variable domain, its missing parts supplied by reference TRBV7-2 and TRBJ2-2, is GAGVSQSPSNKVTEKGKDVELRCDPISGHTALYWYRQSLGQGLEFLIYFQGNSAPDKSGLPSDRFSAERTGGSVSTLTIQRTQQEDSAVYLCASSTDTSGSITGELFFGEGSRLTVL.

This sequence joins TRBV24-1 and TRBJ2-2; 10 bases align to TRBD2. J was trimmed by 12 bases and V by 7 bases; bases with no gene match: 7. The CDR3 contains 13 residues. From germline, CDR1 is KGHDR and CDR2 SFDVKD. CDR3 in amino acids: CATRGTSATQLFF. The CDR3 DNA follows: TGTGCCACCAGAGGGACTAGCGCCACCCAGCTGTTTTTT.

This chain connects TRBV6-5 to TRBJ1-6, with TRBD1 matching over 7 bases. With 3 bases clipped from V and 7 bases from J, the junction kept 6 bases outside the gene matches. This CDR3 has 15 residues. The germline V gene has CDR1 MNHEY and CDR2 SVGAGI. The CDR3 DNA reads TGTGCCAGCAGTTATTGGGAGACAGGGAATTCACCCCTCCACTTT. Residues: CASSYWETGNSPLHF.

This clone was seen only a few times. The rearrangement uses TRBV5-1 and TRBJ1-2; 8 bases map to TRBD1. Germline CDR1 SGHRS, CDR2 YFSETQ. V shed 4 bases, J shed 6 bases, and the junction held 5 bases outside the gene matches. CDR3 length: 13 residues. The CDR3 spells CASSEPGGHGYTF. The CDR3 DNA follows: TGCGCCAGCAGCGAGCCAGGGGGCCATGGCTACACCTTC.

The chain joins TRBV30 to TRBJ2-1; TRBD2 might be the D (6 bases). CDR1 and CDR2 from the germline V gene are GTSNPN and SVGIG (reference sequence). The CDR3 runs to 15 residues. The V and J ends lost 3 bases and 0 bases respectively, with 12 bases between them. The CDR3 coding sequence is TGTGCCTGGAGACTCCGGGGGAGCTCCTACAATGAGCAGTTCTTC. The encoded protein is CAWRLRGSSYNEQFF.

V is TRBV28 and J is TRBJ2-5; TRBD1 matches 7 bases. J lost 3 bases, V lost 6 bases, and 10 bases had no gene match. Per germline, CDR1 MDHEN and CDR2 SYDVKM. This CDR3 is built from 15 residues. CDR3 coding DNA: TGTGCCAGCAGCCCGGGACCCGGGACAGAAGAGACCCAGTACTTC. Residues: CASSPGPGTEETQYF.

The V and J genes are TRBV7-2 and TRBJ2-7; TRBD2 agrees at 7 bases. The CDR3 is made up of 16 amino acids. V lost 5 bases to trimming and J lost 5 bases; unmatched junction nucleotides: 15. The germline V gene has CDR1 SGHTA and CDR2 FQGNSA. CDR3 loop: CASSPRLRGSRDEQYF. The CDR3 DNA follows: TGTGCCAGCAGCCCTCGACTTCGCGGGAGTCGTGACGAGCAGTACTTC.

The gene calls are TRBV5-4 and TRBJ2-3; maybe TRBD2 (6 bases). The CDR3 is made up of 14 amino acids. V lost 2 bases and J lost 2, with 9 bases in between. The germline V gene encodes CDR1 SGHNT and CDR2 YYREEE (reference sequence). The CDR3 bases are TGTGCCAGCAGCTTAGGAGGGATCACAGATACGCAGTATTTT. Protein product: CASSLGGITDTQYF.

With regard to this clone: Germline and junction disagree at one end, which may indicate a read error. The chain joins TRBV6-5 to TRBJ2-7; TRBD1 agrees at 8 bases. The CDR3 runs 15 residues. Germline V gene lookup returns CDR1 MNHEY and CDR2 SVGAGI. CDR3 amino acids: CASSYPGQGAYGQYF. CDR3 sequence (DNA): TGTGCCAGCAGTTACCCCGGACAGGGAGCCTACGGGCAGTACTTC.

This clone was counted between two and nine times. The genes are TRBV7-3 and TRBJ2-1; 7 nucleotides match TRBD2. The CDR3 totals 12 residues. CDR1 and CDR2 from the germline V gene are SGHTA and FQGTGA. The ends lost 6 bases at V and 5 bases at J; junction bases unmatched: 1. In DNA form, the CDR3 reads TGTGCCAGCAGGGCGGGGGACAATGAGCAGTTCTTC. The encoded protein is CASRAGDNEQFF.

The rearrangement joins TRBV7-9 to TRBJ2-5; possible D gene TRBD1, 5 bases. V was cut by 5 bases and J by 4 bases, with 11 bases left in between. This CDR3 is built from 13 residues. CDR1 and CDR2 from the germline V gene are SEHNR and FQNEAQ (reference sequence). The CDR3 loop is CASSAAGPETQYF. Written as DNA, the CDR3 is TGTGCCAGCAGCGCGGCAGGGCCAGAGACCCAGTACTTC.

This chain uses TRBV19 with TRBJ1-2, with 10 bases identical to TRBD1. The trim removed 2 bases at V and 4 bases at J, leaving 16 bases unmatched. This CDR3 is 19 amino acids long. Germline V gene data show CDR1 as LNHDA and CDR2 as SQIVND (reference sequence). CDR3 in DNA: TGTGCCAGTAGTATACGTAGTTATTCGACAGGGGGCGTGGTCTATGGCTACACCTTC. Residues: CASSIRSYSTGGVVYGYTF.

The chain uses TRBV19 and TRBJ1-6, with D maybe TRBD1 (6 bases). V shed 3 bases and J shed 7 bases, with 13 bases lying between them. This CDR3 is 15 amino acids long. CDR1 and CDR2 (germline): LNHDA, SQIVND (reference sequence). In DNA form, the CDR3 reads TGTGCCAGTAGTATTAGGACAGCTGCAAATTCACCCCTCCACTTT. This translates into CASSIRTAANSPLHF.

The chain's CDR3 is CASSNPQGATNEKLFF. The CDR3 DNA reads as TGTGCCAGCAGCAACCCACAGGGGGCAACTAATGAAAAACTGTTTTTT. The V call is TRBV5-5, the J call TRBJ1-4; 8 bases fit TRBD1. The CDR3 runs to 16 residues. The J segment lost 0 bases and the V segment lost 4 bases, leaving 5 bases of the junction unmatched. The V gene's germline CDR1 is SGHKS and CDR2 YYEKEE (reference sequence).

The J gene is TRBJ2-2, the V gene TRBV7-8; no reliable D call. Deletions cut 4 bases from V and 6 bases from J, with 6 bases between. Germline assignment: CDR1 SGHVS and CDR2 FQNEAQ. The CDR3 sequence is 12 residues long. CDR3 DNA sequence: TGTGCCAGCAGCTCTCCGGCCGGGGAGCTGTTTTTT. Encoded protein: CASSSPAGELFF.

V and J are TRBV30 and TRBJ2-7, with TRBD2 matching 8 bases. The trim removed 4 bases at V and 6 bases at J, leaving 8 bases unmatched. Germline CDR1 GTSNPN, CDR2 SVGIG (reference sequence). The CDR3 is 13 residues long. CDR3 residues: CAWITAGGGEQYF. Here the CDR3 DNA reads TGTGCCTGGATTACGGCGGGAGGAGGCGAGCAGTACTTC.

This rearrangement joins TRBV9 to TRBJ2-1; the D gene is possibly TRBD1 (5 bases). There are 13 residues in the CDR3. The germline V and J ends were trimmed by 1 base and 4 bases, with 6 bases remaining between them. Germline V gene sequence: CDR1 SGDLS, CDR2 YYNGEE. CDR3 bases: TGTGCCAGCAGCGTATCAGGGTACAATGAGCAGTTCTTC. This translates into CASSVSGYNEQFF.

This sequence joins TRBV5-1 and TRBJ2-3; D gene unclear. The CDR3 spans 12 residues. Per germline, CDR1 SGHRS and CDR2 YFSETQ. Trimming pared 1 base from V and 2 bases from J, leaving 2 bases between. In nucleotides, the CDR3 is TGCGCCAGCAGCTTGCACACAGATACGCAGTATTTT. This codes for CASSLHTDTQYF.

V is TRBV5-1 and J is TRBJ1-4; tentative D call: TRBD1 (6 bases). This CDR3 region has 15 residues. The germline gives CDR1 SGHRS, CDR2 YFSETQ. Between the trimmed V and J ends, which lost 0 bases and 7 bases, there was a span of 13 bases. The CDR3 loop is CASSLVGRGGEKLFF. The CDR3 DNA is TGCGCCAGCAGCTTGGTCGGAAGGGGGGGTGAAAAACTGTTTTTT. The whole variable domain, remainder taken from reference TRBV5-1 and TRBJ1-4, is KAGVTQTPRYLIKTRGQQVTLSCSPISGHRSVSWYQQTPGQGLQFLFEYFSETQRNKGNFPGRFSGRQFSNSRSEMNVSTLELGDSALYLCASSLVGRGGEKLFFGSGTQLSVL.

The chain recombines TRBV28 with TRBJ1-1, with 7 bases that match TRBD1. CDR1 and CDR2 from the germline V gene are MDHEN and SYDVKM. V lost 6 bases, J lost 1 base, and 8 bases stayed unmatched. The CDR3 consists of 15 residues. This chain's CDR3 is CASRINRDRNTEAFF. CDR3 in DNA: TGTGCCAGCAGAATAAACCGGGACAGGAACACTGAAGCTTTCTTT.

This rearrangement joins TRBV4-2 to TRBJ1-1; 11 bases are a match to TRBD1. Germline lookup yields CDR1 LGHNA and CDR2 YNFKEQ. This CDR3 has 15 residues. Unmatched junction bases numbered 3, after V lost 4 bases and J lost 2 bases. The CDR3 sequence is CASSLDRGRNTEAFF. In DNA, the CDR3 is TGTGCCAGCAGCCTGGACAGGGGGCGAAACACTGAAGCTTTCTTT.

The chain carries TRBV7-2 and TRBJ2-7; 9 positions agree with TRBD2. The germline V gene has CDR1 SGHTA and CDR2 FQGNSA. Trimming at V came to 1 base and at J to 0 bases, leaving 4 bases not matched to a gene. The CDR3 consists of 16 residues. This chain's CDR3 is CASSLGWTSASYEQYF. CDR3 nucleotide sequence: TGTGCCAGCAGCTTAGGCTGGACTAGCGCCTCCTACGAGCAGTACTTC.

V is TRBV6-2 or TRBV6-3 and J is TRBJ2-3, with 10 bases that match TRBD2. Trimming took 6 bases from V and 2 from J; bases not matched to a gene: 8. The germline CDR1 and CDR2 sequences are MNHEY and SVGEGT. The CDR3 is 16 residues long. Written as DNA, the CDR3 is TGTGCCAGCAGCTCCCGTGGACTAGCGGACACAGATACGCAGTATTTT. Its protein product is CASSSRGLADTDTQYF.